The sequence of this T cell receptor (beta chain) was determined in a study of chemoradiotherapy in HPV16-positive cancers. The CDR3 is 12 amino acids. Germline CDR1 is ENHRY and CDR2 is SYGVKD. V gave up 3 bases and J gave up 14 bases; unmatched junction bases: 6. Assay used: immunoSEQ multiplex PCR; TCRdb lists only in-frame clones, some missing. The sample lists some 32,000 clones, 88% seen once, with about 5% in the top ten. This sequence originates from a human donor with HPV-associated anogenital cancer. This sequence joins TRBV10-3 and TRBJ1-4, with 7 bases fitting TRBD1. Sequencing was performed on blood, taken from a patient who underwent chemoradiotherapy. The CDR3 bases are TGTGCCATCAGTGACGTCAGGGGGACCCTGTTTTTT. This gives the protein CAISDVRGTLFF.